These 32 T cell receptor beta chains originate from one sample sequenced in a study of shared clonotypes between healthy human individuals. Only in-frame clones appear in the TCRdb table, and some are missing; sequencing was by immunoSEQ multiplex PCR. The profile shows about 2.4 million clones, under 95% of them singletons. The sequencing sample was made of naive CD4+ T cells from PBMCs. Subset given: CD45RA+ positively selected. These receptors all come from a man aged 18 to 35 in good health. Some clones in this sample may be carry-over from other donors' samples.

Concerning this clone: Other DNA sequences in this sample translate to the same CDR3. The CDR3 DNA reads TGTGCCAGCAGCTTGGGTCTAGCGGTCTACAATGAGCAGTTCTTC. This translates into CASSLGLAVYNEQFF. V is TRBV7-2 and J is TRBJ2-1; 7 bases agree with TRBD2. Germline V gene data show CDR1 as SGHTA and CDR2 as FQGNSA. Germline trimming cut 3 bases from V and 3 bases from J; bases unmatched to any gene: 5. CDR3 length: 15 residues.

The rearrangement joins TRBV19 to TRBJ2-7; unclear D gene. Looked up from germline, CDR1 is LNHDA and CDR2 is SQIVND (reference sequence). The CDR3 totals 15 residues. Deletions cut 5 bases from V and 2 bases from J, with 16 bases between. The DNA for the CDR3 is TGTGCCAGTAGTTTAGCCCCAGCGAGAGCCTACGAGCAGTACTTC. Its translation: CASSLAPARAYEQYF.

In DNA, the CDR3 is TGTGCCAGCAGTCCCTACCCCGGAGTCTCTGGAAACACCATATATTTT. This encodes CASSPYPGVSGNTIYF. This rearrangement joins TRBV28 to TRBJ1-3, with no clear D. The V end was cut by 5 bases, the J end by 0 bases, with 14 bases between. CDR3 length equals 16 residues. Germline loops: CDR1 MDHEN, CDR2 SYDVKM.

This rearrangement joins TRBV28 to TRBJ1-5; D gene ambiguous. V lost 5 bases and J lost 2, with 10 bases in between. CDR1 MDHEN and CDR2 SYDVKM come from the germline V gene. CDR3 length: 14 residues. The CDR3 DNA reads as TGTGCCAGCAGTCCAGACACTCGCAATCAGCCCCAGCATTTT. This translates into CASSPDTRNQPQHF. Based on the CDR3 plus reference TRBV28 and TRBJ1-5, the full variable domain is DVKVTQSSRYLVKRTGEKVFLECVQDMDHENMFWYRQDPGLGLRLIYFSYDVKMKEKGDIPEGYSVSREKKERFSLILESASTNQTSMYLCASSPDTRNQPQHFGDGTRLSIL.

This rearrangement joins TRBV5-1 to TRBJ2-7; 9 bases align to TRBD2. The length of the CDR3 is 16 residues. J was trimmed by 6 bases and V by 2 bases; bases with no gene match: 12. Germline assignment: CDR1 SGHRS and CDR2 YFSETQ. The CDR3 reads CASSFLLAGKGSEQYF. CDR3 in DNA: TGCGCCAGCAGCTTCCTCCTAGCGGGAAAGGGCAGCGAGCAGTACTTC.

The CDR3 coding sequence is TGTGCCAGCAGTAAACAAAGCACAACTAATGAAAAACTGTTTTTT. It is translated as CASSKQSTTNEKLFF. The chain couples TRBV6-6 to TRBJ1-4; D gene unclear. CDR1 and CDR2 from the germline V gene are MNHNY and SVGAGI (reference sequence). V was cut by 5 bases and J by 0 bases, with 10 bases left in between. The CDR3 has 15 residues.

This rearrangement joins TRBV15 to TRBJ2-5; a weak D match, TRBD1 (5 bases). The CDR3 is made up of 17 amino acids. V lost 0 bases and J lost 7, with 21 bases in between. Germline V lookup: CDR1 LNHNV, CDR2 YYDKDF (reference sequence). The CDR3 loop is CATSRDRQGLPFGTQYF. The CDR3 nucleotides are TGTGCCACCAGCAGAGATAGGCAGGGCCTTCCCTTTGGGACCCAGTACTTC.

The chain links TRBV2 to TRBJ2-1, with a tentative D call TRBD2 (6 bases). Germline V lookup: CDR1 SNHLY, CDR2 FYNNEI. The germline V and J ends were trimmed by 4 bases and 8 bases, with 12 bases remaining between them. The length of the CDR3 is 13 residues. CDR3 protein: CASSGGLAYEQFF. CDR3 coding DNA: TGTGCCAGCAGTGGGGGACTGGCGTATGAGCAGTTCTTC.

J is TRBJ2-7 and V is TRBV5-4, with a weak D call TRBD2 (5 bases). V lost 4 bases to trimming and J lost 0 bases, with 17 bases between them. Germline V gene sequence: CDR1 SGHNT, CDR2 YYREEE (reference sequence). There are 16 residues in the CDR3. CDR3 bases: TGTGCCAGCAGCCCCCGATCAGGAGAGGGCTCCTACGAGCAGTACTTC. It translates to CASSPRSGEGSYEQYF.

As concerns this clone: Different DNA sequences within this sample yield the same CDR3. This chain links TRBV6-5 with TRBJ2-7; 11 nucleotides match TRBD1. CDR1 is MNHEY and CDR2 is SVGAGI in the germline V gene. V lost 0 bases to trimming and J lost 3 bases; unmatched junction nucleotides: 1. The CDR3 is 15 amino acids. CDR3 sequence (DNA): TGTGCCAGCAGTTACTCCGGGACAGGGGGCTACGAGCAGTACTTC. Protein: CASSYSGTGGYEQYF.

V is TRBV7-8 and J is TRBJ2-7; no clear D gene. The length of the CDR3 is 14 residues. Trimming shortened V by 3 bases and J by 3 bases, and 12 bases separated the two germline ends. From germline, CDR1 is SGHVS and CDR2 FQNEAQ. The CDR3 DNA reads as TGTGCCAGCAGCTTGTTTTTGTGGGGCTACGAGCAGTACTTC. It translates to CASSLFLWGYEQYF.

Regarding this clone: Other nucleotide sequences in the sample specify the same CDR3. The chain is built from TRBV7-2 and TRBJ2-5; weak D call: TRBD1 (6 bases). Germline loops: CDR1 SGHTA, CDR2 FQGNSA. This CDR3 contains 14 residues. Between the trimmed V and J ends, which lost 0 bases and 2 bases, there was a span of 7 bases. The CDR3, as DNA: TGTGCCAGCAGCTTAGCAACAGGGCAAGAGACCCAGTACTTC. This gives the protein CASSLATGQETQYF.

The rearrangement joins TRBV21-1 to TRBJ2-5; the D call of TRBD2 is as the table states it, not checked on the DNA. TRBV21-1 is noted as a pseudogene. There are 15 residues in the CDR3. CDR3: CASSPPGLFQETQYF. Here the CDR3 DNA reads TGTGCCAGCAGCCCCCCGGGACTTTTCCAAGAGACCCAGTACTTC.

V is TRBV7-9 and J is TRBJ1-2; 9 bases map to TRBD1. The V gene's germline CDR1 is SEHNR and CDR2 FQNEAQ (reference sequence). V gave up 2 bases and J gave up 4 bases; unmatched junction bases: 5. The CDR3 totals 15 residues. The CDR3 DNA is TGTGCCAGCAGCTTAAGGGACAGGGCCTCCTATGGCTACACCTTC. Translating gives CASSLRDRASYGYTF.

The chain recombines TRBV4-3 with TRBJ2-7; D ambiguous. The CDR3 contains 14 residues. CDR1 is LGHNA and CDR2 is YSLEER in the germline V gene. V was trimmed by 0 bases and J by 4 bases, leaving 10 bases between them. CDR3 residues: CASSQEVGAYEQYF. CDR3 in DNA: TGCGCCAGCAGCCAAGAGGTCGGTGCGTACGAGCAGTACTTC.

This chain connects TRBV30 to TRBJ2-2; 7 bases align to TRBD2. Germline loops: CDR1 GTSNPN, CDR2 SVGIG (reference sequence). Trimming at V came to 1 base and at J to 1 base, leaving 6 bases not matched to a gene. This CDR3 has 16 amino acids. The CDR3 nucleotides read TGTGCCTGGAGTGACAGAGCGGGGCAGAACACCGGGGAGCTGTTTTTT. Encoded protein: CAWSDRAGQNTGELFF.

This chain links TRBV4-2 with TRBJ2-1, with 8 bases aligning to TRBD2. CDR1 is LGHNA and CDR2 is YNFKEQ in the germline V gene. Trimming cost V 0 bases and J 6 bases; bases outside gene matches: 4. The CDR3 is 15 amino acids. The CDR3 spells CASSQEGTRANEQFF. DNA for the CDR3: TGTGCCAGCAGCCAAGAGGGGACTAGAGCCAATGAGCAGTTCTTC.

The V and J genes are TRBV5-1 and TRBJ2-7, with a tentative D call TRBD2 (6 bases). The CDR3 length is 15 residues. The ends were cut back, 7 bases at V and 0 bases at J, with 17 bases in the middle. Germline V gene lookup returns CDR1 SGHRS and CDR2 YFSETQ. Here the CDR3 reads CASGTGVADSYEQYF. The CDR3 DNA follows: TGCGCCAGCGGCACCGGGGTAGCGGACTCCTACGAGCAGTACTTC.

The chain joins TRBV11-2 to TRBJ1-2; no definite D call. From germline, CDR1 is SGHAT and CDR2 FQNNGV. This CDR3 is built from 13 residues. V lost 5 bases and J 5 bases, leaving 12 bases between the germline ends. In DNA, the CDR3 is TGTGCCAGCAGCCCCCGTCGCGAGTATGGCTACACCTTC. This gives the protein CASSPRREYGYTF. Full variable domain (remainder filled in from reference TRBV11-2 and TRBJ1-2): EAGVAQSPRYKIIEKRQSVAFWCNPISGHATLYWYQQILGQGPKLLIQFQNNGVVDDSQLPKDRFSAERLKGVDSTLKIQPAKLEDSAVYLCASSPRREYGYTFGSGTRLTVV.

V usage is TRBV18 and J usage is TRBJ2-1, with D perhaps given as TRBD1 or TRBD2 (5 bases each). Germline V gives CDR1 KGHSH, CDR2 LQKENI. CDR3 size: 16 residues. V dropped 3 bases and J dropped 6 bases, with 18 bases sitting between them. The CDR3 DNA follows: TGTGCCAGCTCACCTACCGGGGCCGGGCGAGGCAATGAGCAGTTCTTC. It translates to CASSPTGAGRGNEQFF. Filled out from reference TRBV18 and TRBJ2-1, the complete variable domain reads NAGVMQNPRHLVRRRGQEARLRCSPMKGHSHVYWYRQLPEEGLKFMVYLQKENIIDESGMPKERFSAEFPKEGPSILRIQQVVRGDSAAYFCASSPTGAGRGNEQFFGPGTRLTVL.

This clone came up once. The chain employs TRBV7-2 and TRBJ1-1; possible D gene TRBD1, 5 bases. This CDR3 comprises 15 residues. Between the trimmed V and J ends, which lost 6 bases and 0 bases, there was a span of 14 bases. CDR1 and CDR2 (germline): SGHTA, FQGNSA. The CDR3 sequence: CASSRGRDVNTEAFF. The CDR3 DNA follows: TGTGCCAGCAGTAGAGGCAGGGACGTGAACACTGAAGCTTTCTTT.

J is TRBJ2-7 and V is TRBV6-6, with D perhaps matching TRBD1 (5 bases). Germline V gene sequence: CDR1 MNHNY, CDR2 SVGAGI (reference sequence). This CDR3 is built from 14 residues. V was cut by 4 bases and J by 9 bases, with 19 bases left in between. The CDR3: CASSSTVPLGWQYF. The CDR3 coding sequence is TGTGCCAGCAGTTCGACAGTACCCTTAGGGTGGCAGTACTTC.

The chain is built from TRBV7-2 and TRBJ2-1; weak D call: TRBD2 (5 bases). Per germline, CDR1 SGHTA and CDR2 FQGNSA. The V gene lost 2 bases and the J gene lost 5 bases, with 16 bases spanning the gap. This CDR3 has 16 amino acids. The CDR3 sequence: CASSLPRIWGDNEQFF. The CDR3, as DNA: TGTGCCAGCAGCTTACCTCGGATCTGGGGAGACAATGAGCAGTTCTTC.

On this clone itself: Other nucleotide sequences from this sample produce the same CDR3. The J gene is TRBJ2-5, the V gene TRBV30; D remains ambiguous. Germline V lookup: CDR1 GTSNPN, CDR2 SVGIG (reference sequence). The CDR3 contains 11 residues. Deletions cut 0 bases from V and 2 bases from J, with 1 base between. The chain's CDR3 is CAWSVQETQYF. The CDR3 coding sequence is TGTGCCTGGAGTGTACAAGAGACCCAGTACTTC.

The chain combines TRBV9 with TRBJ1-2, with a weak D call TRBD1 (5 bases). Germline assignment: CDR1 SGDLS and CDR2 YYNGEE. CDR3 length equals 15 residues. V was shortened by 4 bases and J by 3 bases, with 16 bases between the two germline ends. For the CDR3, the DNA is TGTGCCAGCAGCCCCAGACCGGGGGTGGACTATGGCTACACCTTC. Encoded protein: CASSPRPGVDYGYTF.

CDR3 region: CASSKRRVAGVSSYNEQFF. The CDR3, as DNA: TGTGCCAGCAGCAAAAGGCGAGTAGCGGGAGTTAGCTCCTACAATGAGCAGTTCTTC. This chain uses TRBV21-1 with TRBJ2-1; the table names TRBD2, a call not compared with the DNA. TRBV21-1 is termed a pseudogene. This CDR3 comprises 19 residues.

The CDR3 reads CASTGTTDTQYF. CDR3 nucleotide sequence: TGTGCTAGTACGGGGACCACAGATACGCAGTATTTT. The chain carries TRBV12-5 and TRBJ2-3; either TRBD1 or TRBD2 may fit D (5 bases each). Germline V CDR1 and CDR2: LGHNT, FRNRAP. The V end lost 8 bases, the J end lost 2 bases, and 8 bases lay between the germline ends. This CDR3 has 12 amino acids.

This sequence joins TRBV6-5 and TRBJ2-2; TRBD1 is a possible D gene (6 bases). This CDR3 is built from 14 residues. Between the trimmed V and J ends, which lost 7 bases and 7 bases, there was a span of 16 bases. The V gene's germline CDR1 is MNHEY and CDR2 SVGAGI. This CDR3 reads CASNPQGNIGELFF. The CDR3 DNA reads TGTGCCAGCAACCCTCAGGGGAATATCGGGGAGCTGTTTTTT.

The rearrangement uses TRBV6-5 and TRBJ1-4, with D hard to call. Germline CDR1 reads MNHEY; CDR2 reads SVGAGI. This CDR3 has 13 residues. Trimming took off 2 bases at V and 5 bases at J, with 6 bases between the two ends. The CDR3 nucleotides read TGTGCCAGCAGTTACGACCTCAATGAAAAACTGTTTTTT. It yields the protein CASSYDLNEKLFF.

CDR3 loop: CASAGGVANTEAFF. The CDR3 nucleotides are TGTGCCAGCGCCGGAGGGGTGGCGAACACTGAAGCTTTCTTT. The chain carries TRBV19 and TRBJ1-1, with D perhaps matching TRBD1 (5 bases). CDR3 length: 14 amino acids. The germline V gene encodes CDR1 LNHDA and CDR2 SQIVND (reference sequence). Trimming took off 9 bases at V and 1 base at J, with 15 bases between the two ends.

V and J are TRBV7-3 and TRBJ2-3; unclear D gene. This CDR3 contains 12 residues. Germline values: CDR1 SGHTA, CDR2 FQGTGA. V shed 6 bases and J shed 2 bases, with 6 bases lying between them. CDR3 sequence reads: CASRSDTDTQYF. The DNA of the CDR3 is TGTGCCAGCAGGAGCGACACAGATACGCAGTATTTT.

The gene calls are TRBV4-2 and TRBJ2-7; tentatively, D is TRBD2 (6 bases). The germline gives CDR1 LGHNA, CDR2 YNFKEQ. The CDR3 runs 17 residues. V lost 2 bases and J 1 base, leaving 18 bases between the germline ends. CDR3 residues: CASSQSTRDAVSYEQYF. The CDR3 region has the DNA TGTGCCAGCAGCCAATCGACTAGGGACGCCGTTTCCTACGAGCAGTACTTC.